One and the same sample provided the 7 T cell receptor beta chains below, sequenced in a study of cytomegalovirus exposure and HLA in healthy donors (dated by TCRdb to about 2017). The library was made by the immunoSEQ multiplex PCR assay. The multiplex PCR relied on a mix of 60 forward primers for TCR Vbeta segments and 13 reverse primers for TCR Jbeta segments. As stored in TCRdb, this immuneACCESS dataset retains in-frame rearrangements with V and J assigned. A fraction of the clones does not appear; measured against another copy, unresolved V genes explain less than half of the discrepancy, and the remainder lacks a known reason. The sample table records some 130,000 clones; around 75% of these occur just once. Roughly 3% of the sample lies in the top ten. Sequencing was done on a sample of PBMCs. Receptor source: a man aged 30 to 39 in good health and CMV-seronegative.

The chain joins TRBV2 to TRBJ2-3; 9 nucleotides agree with TRBD2. The length of the CDR3 is 16 residues. CDR1 and CDR2 (germline): SNHLY, FYNNEI. The J segment lost 2 bases and the V segment lost 5 bases, leaving 8 bases of the junction unmatched. The CDR3 DNA reads TGTGCCAGCAGTCAATTAGCGGGAGAGACCACAGATACGCAGTATTTT. It is translated as CASSQLAGETTDTQYF.

In DNA form, the CDR3 reads TGTGCCAGCAGCCAAAGGGCCTGGGAGGGCCTTGACAATGAGCAGTTCTTC. Translated, it gives CASSQRAWEGLDNEQFF. The chain couples TRBV4-2 to TRBJ2-1; TRBD2 matches 7 bases. V lost 2 bases, J lost 5 bases, and 12 bases stayed unmatched. Germline V gene lookup returns CDR1 LGHNA and CDR2 YNFKEQ. This CDR3 contains 17 residues.

This clone has just one count. The chain uses TRBV6-5 and TRBJ2-1; 9 bases agree with TRBD2. V lost 8 bases to trimming and J lost 4 bases; unmatched junction nucleotides: 6. The CDR3 has 14 residues. Germline V lookup: CDR1 MNHEY, CDR2 SVGAGI. DNA for the CDR3: TGTGCCAGCTCCAGCGGGGGGCTGTACAATGAGCAGTTCTTC. Protein: CASSSGGLYNEQFF.

This sequence joins TRBV28 and TRBJ1-2; no firm D call. This CDR3 has 14 residues. Germline assignment: CDR1 MDHEN and CDR2 SYDVKM. The ends were cut back, 2 bases at V and 7 bases at J, with 14 bases in the middle. DNA of the CDR3: TGTGCCAGCAGTTTAGACGGGGTTCTAGGTGGCTACACCTTC. Translating gives CASSLDGVLGGYTF.

This clone was counted at least ten times. The chain recombines TRBV7-9 with TRBJ2-6; D might be TRBD1 (6 bases). Germline CDR1 is SEHNR and CDR2 is FQNEAQ (reference sequence). The CDR3 loop spans 15 amino acids. Trimming stripped 5 bases from V and 4 bases from J, with 12 bases between. The CDR3 region is CASSRTEAGANVLTF. In nucleotides, the CDR3 is TGTGCCAGCAGCCGGACAGAAGCCGGGGCCAACGTCCTGACTTTC.

This clone was recorded a few times. Here the CDR3 reads CASQDSSGNTIYF. The CDR3 coding sequence is TGTGCCAGCCAAGACAGCTCTGGAAACACCATATATTTT. This rearrangement joins TRBV7-9 to TRBJ1-3, with a tentative D call TRBD1 (5 bases). Germline V gene sequence: CDR1 SEHNR, CDR2 FQNEAQ (reference sequence). V was pared by 8 bases and J by 0 bases, with 8 bases between. This CDR3 comprises 13 residues.

The chain combines TRBV30 with TRBJ2-5, with TRBD2 matching 8 bases. In germline, CDR1 is GTSNPN, CDR2 SVGIG (reference sequence). The CDR3 runs 13 residues. J was trimmed by 4 bases and V by 2 bases; bases with no gene match: 3. CDR3 DNA sequence: TGTGCCTGGAGTTCCGGGGGGGGAGAGACCCAGTACTTC. This translates into CAWSSGGGETQYF.